Listed here is a single T cell receptor beta chain. This CDR3 is built from 13 residues. Trimming left V 0 bases short and J 10 bases short, with 11 bases between. CDR1 is LGHNA, CDR2 YNFKEQ, per germline. The data originate from a study of blood T cell repertoires in COVID-19. Study-level information: The samples span acute and convalescent COVID-19 from the United States, Italy and Spain. T cells, B-cell-depleted T cells, or PBMCs supplied cDNA or gDNA.

Clones were read by immunoSEQ multiplex PCR, and TCRdb kept only the in-frame ones, dropping some. The top ten hold roughly 7.8% of the sample, which has around 210,000 clones, under 90% seen once. What was sequenced was peripheral blood. The sequence came from a woman older than 75 with COVID-19, enrolled during active disease. This rearrangement joins TRBV4-2 to TRBJ2-3; TRBD2 is a possible D gene (6 bases). The CDR3 nucleotides read TGTGCCAGCAGCCAAGATGTCGGGAGTCCGCAGTATTTT. It encodes CASSQDVGSPQYF.